The 9 T cell receptor beta chains in this list originate from one sample, sequenced in a study of T cells in Graves' hyperthyroidism and ophthalmopathy. There were TCR beta CDR3 regions amplified from RNA transcripts. Carried out on the TCR CDR3, a first-round RT-PCR used the HTBI primer set. TCRdb re-derived calls from the multiplex PCR reads in MiXCR, one entry per CDR3 protein. The data hold 140,000 or so distinct CDR3 sequences, with around 20% observed a single time. Input material: blood. These receptors all come from a woman aged 50 to 60 with Graves' hyperthyroidism that later progressed to Graves' ophthalmopathy.

The CDR3 is CASFPGQGFTGELFF. The CDR3 bases are TGTGCCTCCTTTCCGGGACAGGGGTTCACCGGGGAGCTGTTTTTT. The chain links TRBV30 to TRBJ2-2, with TRBD1 matching over 10 bases. The CDR3 has 15 amino acids. The germline gives CDR1 GTSNPN, CDR2 SVGIG (reference sequence). The junction had 9 bases not matched to a gene; V was cut back by 7 bases and J by 4 bases.

This clonotype appeared a few times. With a much larger clone just one base away, this may be a read error. This sequence joins TRBV20-1 and TRBJ2-7; 8 nucleotides agree with TRBD2. The J call may be incorrect, as the DNA end agrees better with TRBJ2-1. The CDR3 is 13 residues long. CDR1 and CDR2 from the germline V gene are DFQATT and SNEGSKA (reference sequence). CDR3 residues: CSARSGLAYEQFF. The CDR3 bases are TGCAGTGCTAGGAGCGGACTAGCCTACGAGCAGTTCTTC.

This clonotype was seen many times. This sequence joins TRBV3-1 and TRBJ2-3; D remains unclear. The CDR3 is made up of 15 amino acids. The V end lost 0 bases, the J end lost 6 bases, and 13 bases lay between the germline ends. Germline V gives CDR1 LGHDT, CDR2 YNNKEL (reference sequence). The CDR3 region is CASSQDTNLLDTQYF. The CDR3 region has the DNA TGTGCCAGCAGCCAAGATACGAACCTTTTGGATACGCAGTATTTT.

This clonotype has at least ten counts. The CDR3 DNA is TGTGCCACCAGCAGAGATGGAAGCATCGGAGTCACAGATACGCAGTATTTT. It codes for CATSRDGSIGVTDTQYF. The chain combines TRBV15 with TRBJ2-3; no definite D call. The CDR3 spans 17 residues. The V end was cut by 0 bases, the J end by 2 bases, with 15 bases between. Germline V lookup: CDR1 LNHNV, CDR2 YYDKDF (reference sequence).

This clonotype was seen many times. This rearrangement joins TRBV28 to TRBJ2-5; 10 nucleotides match TRBD1. The trim removed 3 bases at V and 0 bases at J, leaving 4 bases unmatched. This CDR3 contains 16 residues. Germline V gene sequence: CDR1 MDHEN, CDR2 SYDVKM. CDR3 residues: CASSFGGQGYQETQYF. In DNA, the CDR3 is TGTGCCAGCAGTTTCGGGGGACAGGGGTACCAAGAGACCCAGTACTTC.

Concerning this clonotype: Compared with germline, one end of the junction differs, possibly owing to a read error. The gene calls are TRBV3-1 and TRBJ2-2; no firm D call. This CDR3 region has 15 residues. Germline V CDR1 and CDR2: LGHDT, YNNKEL (reference sequence). In DNA form, the CDR3 reads TGTGCCGGCAGCCAAGGAGTCGCGAACACCGGGGAGCTGTTTTTT. Translation gives CAGSQGVANTGELFF.

A word on this clonotype: A much larger clone sits a single nucleotide away, making a read error possible. V and J are TRBV12-3 or TRBV12-4 and TRBJ1-5, with D perhaps TRBD1 (5 bases). This CDR3 spans 15 amino acids. The CDR3 here is CASRTSGNSNQPQRF. The CDR3 coding sequence is TGTGCCAGCAGAACCTCAGGGAATAGCAATCAGCCCCAGCGTTTT.

Many counts were recorded for this clonotype. The chain combines TRBV3-1 with TRBJ1-2; no clear D gene. V lost 1 base, J lost 2 bases, and 17 bases lay in between. Germline-derived CDR1 and CDR2 are LGHDT and YNNKEL (reference sequence). The CDR3 length is 17 residues. This CDR3 is CASSQGGPAAPNYGYTF. CDR3 nucleotide sequence: TGTGCCAGCAGCCAAGGCGGGCCCGCCGCCCCAAACTATGGCTACACCTTC.

This clonotype was observed at least ten times. V is TRBV3-1 and J is TRBJ2-3; 12 bases are a match to TRBD2. This CDR3 region has 16 residues. Germline loops: CDR1 LGHDT, CDR2 YNNKEL (reference sequence). After removal of 4 bases from V and 5 bases from J, the junction contained 7 bases not matched to a gene. DNA for the CDR3: TGTGCCAGCAGCCGCGCCTCGGGACTAGCGGGAGATACGCAGTATTTT. The encoded protein is CASSRASGLAGDTQYF.